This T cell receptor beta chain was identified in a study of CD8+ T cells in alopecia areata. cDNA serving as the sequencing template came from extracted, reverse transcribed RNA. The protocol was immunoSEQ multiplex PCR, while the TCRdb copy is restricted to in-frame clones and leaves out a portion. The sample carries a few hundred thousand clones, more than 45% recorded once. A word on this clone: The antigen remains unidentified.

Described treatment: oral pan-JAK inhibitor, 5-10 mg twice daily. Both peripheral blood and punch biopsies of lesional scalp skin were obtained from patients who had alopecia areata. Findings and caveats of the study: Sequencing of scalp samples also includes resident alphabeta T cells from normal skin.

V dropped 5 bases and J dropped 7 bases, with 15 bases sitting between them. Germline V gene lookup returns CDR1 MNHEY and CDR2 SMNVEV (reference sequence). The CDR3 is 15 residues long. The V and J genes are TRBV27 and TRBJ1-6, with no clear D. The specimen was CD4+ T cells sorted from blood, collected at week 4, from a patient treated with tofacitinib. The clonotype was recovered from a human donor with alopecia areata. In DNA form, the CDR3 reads TGTGCCAGCAGTACATTGCCAGTCGGGAATTCACCCCTCCACTTT. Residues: CASSTLPVGNSPLHF.